The 10 T cell receptor beta chains below all came from one sample that was sequenced in a study of blood T cells in healthy people across ages. Alongside a J-beta primer mix, a sample-barcoded 5' primer served in a second PCR lasting 7 to 11 cycles. TCRdb fed the 5' RACE reads into MiXCR, producing one record per CDR3 protein. Of more than 800,000 distinct CDR3 sequences listed, 29% were seen once; the top ten hold 17%. Sequencing was performed on blood. These receptors came from a woman older than 75 in good health.

In this sample, this clonotype turned up many times. The chain combines TRBV5-4 with TRBJ2-7; 11 bases are shared with TRBD2. The CDR3 extends over 17 amino acids. Germline loops: CDR1 SGHNT, CDR2 YYREEE (reference sequence). V was pared by 4 bases and J by 2 bases, with 11 bases of the junction left unmatched. CDR3 residues: CASSPIASGGSPYEQYF. CDR3 sequence (DNA): TGTGCCAGCAGCCCTATAGCTAGCGGGGGGTCCCCCTACGAGCAGTACTTC.

This clonotype has at least ten counts. The chain links TRBV12-3 or TRBV12-4 to TRBJ2-5; D may correspond to TRBD1 or TRBD2 (5 bases each). The CDR3 spans 13 residues. The ends were cut back, 8 bases at V and 5 bases at J, with 15 bases in the middle. CDR3 bases: TGTGCCAGCTCAGGGAGCCCCCCGGAGACCCAGTACTTC. Residues: CASSGSPPETQYF.

This clonotype was observed a handful of times. The chain links TRBV7-2 to TRBJ2-1; D is perhaps TRBD2 (7 bases). The CDR3 has 15 amino acids. V lost 5 bases and J lost 5, with 16 bases in between. Germline V CDR1 and CDR2: SGHTA, FQGNSA. The CDR3 DNA reads TGTGCCAGCAGCCTCCAGTACGGGGGGCACAATGAGCAGTTCTTC. Its protein product is CASSLQYGGHNEQFF.

The count of this clonotype is one. Being one base from a much bigger clone, this may be a read error. The V gene is TRBV6-1, the J gene TRBJ2-2; D not certain. The CDR3 covers 14 residues. V was cut by 6 bases and J by 3 bases, with 11 bases left in between. Per germline, CDR1 MNHNS and CDR2 SASEGT. CDR3 region: CASSRDKDTGELFF. For the CDR3, the DNA is TGTGCCAGCAGCCGAGACAAGGACACCGGGGAGCTGTTTTTT.

This clonotype has only a few counts. Relative to the germline gene, one junction end is altered; a read error may explain this. The chain has TRBV20-1 and TRBJ1-2, with D unresolved. The CDR3 runs to 13 residues. Germline assignment: CDR1 DFQATT and CDR2 SNEGSKA (reference sequence). CDR3 in DNA: TGCAGTGCTAGAGAGGCGCGTAACTATGACTACACCTTC. Translating gives CSAREARNYDYTF.

In this sample, this clonotype turned up many times. This chain links TRBV13 with TRBJ1-2; a weak D match, TRBD1 (5 bases). The germline V gene has CDR1 PRHDT and CDR2 FYEKMQ (reference sequence). The CDR3 is made up of 14 amino acids. Trimming cost V 5 bases and J 3 bases, with 13 bases left between them. CDR3 loop: CASSGNRRDYGYTF. The CDR3 DNA is TGTGCCAGCAGCGGTAACAGGAGAGACTATGGCTACACCTTC.

This clonotype was recorded many times. The chain employs TRBV3-1 and TRBJ2-3; 8 bases match TRBD2. This CDR3 has 15 residues. V gave up 6 bases and J gave up 3 bases; unmatched junction bases: 8. Germline V gene lookup returns CDR1 LGHDT and CDR2 YNNKEL (reference sequence). The CDR3 loop reads CASSLGLASTDTQYF. In DNA, the CDR3 is TGTGCCAGCAGTCTCGGACTAGCCTCTACAGATACGCAGTATTTT.

The V call is TRBV5-1, the J call TRBJ2-2; D could derive from TRBD1 or TRBD2 (6 bases each). Germline lookup yields CDR1 SGHRS and CDR2 YFSETQ. The CDR3 has 16 residues. Trimming cost V 1 base and J 0 bases, with 10 bases left between them. The DNA for the CDR3 is TGCGCCAGCAGCTTGCGGGGGCAGGCGAACACCGGGGAGCTGTTTTTT. It codes for CASSLRGQANTGELFF.

This clonotype was found many times. The chain employs TRBV15 and TRBJ2-1; 7 positions agree with TRBD1. The CDR3 spans 14 residues. Trimming took 3 bases from V and 8 from J; bases not matched to a gene: 7. Germline lookup yields CDR1 LNHNV and CDR2 YYDKDF (reference sequence). In nucleotides, the CDR3 is TGTGCCACCAGCAGCGGGGACAGTGGGGATGAGCAGTTCTTC. It specifies CATSSGDSGDEQFF.

This clonotype was recorded many times. V gene TRBV6-2 or TRBV6-3 combines with J gene TRBJ2-7, with 8 bases fitting TRBD2. CDR1 and CDR2 (germline): MNHEY, SVGEGT. The CDR3 loop spans 18 amino acids. V shed 3 bases and J 0 bases; nucleotides not matched to a gene: 13. CDR3 DNA sequence: TGTGCCAGCAGTTATTTTGTCCTAGCGGGCGCGAGCTCCTACGAGCAGTACTTC. Translating it yields CASSYFVLAGASSYEQYF.